Described below is a single T cell receptor beta chain sequence and its context. These data originate in a study of blood T cell repertoires in COVID-19. Using immunoSEQ multiplex PCR, the repertoire was profiled, and TCRdb retains in-frame clones only, with some absent. The sample consists of about 180,000 clones, roughly 90% of them appearing once. The CDR3 sequence is 14 residues long. Germline assignment: CDR1 ENHRY and CDR2 SYGVKD. Trimming removed 2 bases at V and 1 base at J, with 8 bases between. The clonotype originates from a man aged 70 or older with active or convalescent COVID-19. The sequenced sample consisted of peripheral blood. The genes are TRBV10-3 and TRBJ1-1; D ambiguous. The CDR3 DNA reads as TGTGCCATCAGTGAGCGGGAACCGAACACTGAAGCTTTCTTT. Its protein product is CAISEREPNTEAFF.